The 10 T cell receptor beta chains below come from one sample, sequenced in a study of T cell changes during pregnancy in multiple sclerosis. The method was immunoSEQ multiplex PCR; TCRdb's version includes in-frame clones alone and lacks a portion of them. This table holds more than 65,000 clones, 90% to 95% found once. Material: peripheral blood, obtained in the first trimester of pregnancy. Receptors were obtained from a female donor with multiple sclerosis, enrolled in a pregnancy study.

The chain joins TRBV5-1 to TRBJ1-5; 7 nucleotides match TRBD1. Germline lookup yields CDR1 SGHRS and CDR2 YFSETQ. The CDR3 spans 14 residues. V trimming: 8 bases; J trimming: 5 bases; junction bases outside the gene matches: 10. The CDR3 loop is CARGCDRVHQPQHF. As DNA, the CDR3 is TGCGCCAGAGGTTGTGACAGGGTCCATCAGCCCCAGCATTTT.

The gene calls are TRBV9 and TRBJ1-1, with D unclear. The germline CDR1 and CDR2 sequences are SGDLS and YYNGEE. V lost 2 bases and J 3 bases, leaving 14 bases between the germline ends. This CDR3 is built from 15 residues. CDR3 residues: CASSVPRRGDTEAFF. The CDR3 DNA reads as TGTGCCAGCAGCGTCCCAAGGCGCGGAGACACTGAAGCTTTCTTT. The variable domain in full, with the rest retrieved from reference TRBV9 and TRBJ1-1, is DSGVTQTPKHLITATGQRVTLRCSPRSGDLSVYWYQQSLDQGLQFLIQYYNGEERAKGNILERFSAQQFPDLHSELNLSSLELGDSALYFCASSVPRRGDTEAFFGQGTRLTVV.

The chain joins TRBV7-9 to TRBJ1-1; a possible D gene is TRBD1 (6 bases). Germline lookup yields CDR1 SEHNR and CDR2 FQNEAQ (reference sequence). The CDR3 totals 15 residues. V gave up 5 bases and J gave up 1 base, with 14 bases separating them. CDR3 coding DNA: TGTGCCAGCAGCCCCTCCCTGGGACAGAACACTGAAGCTTTCTTT. Its protein product is CASSPSLGQNTEAFF. The full variable domain, its missing parts supplied by reference TRBV7-9 and TRBJ1-1, is DTGVSQNPRHKITKRGQNVTFRCDPISEHNRLYWYRQTLGQGPEFLTYFQNEAQLEKSRLLSDRFSAERPKGSFSTLEIQRTEQGDSAMYLCASSPSLGQNTEAFFGQGTRLTVV.

The chain has TRBV5-1 and TRBJ1-3; no reliable D call. V lost 3 bases and J lost 8, with 15 bases in between. This CDR3 contains 14 residues. Germline V CDR1 and CDR2: SGHRS, YFSETQ. In DNA form, the CDR3 reads TGCGCCAGCAGCTCGGAACCCGGGGTGGACACCATATATTTT. Translating gives CASSSEPGVDTIYF.

The rearrangement joins TRBV2 to TRBJ1-5, with D possibly matching TRBD1 (5 bases). Trimming took off 0 bases at V and 2 bases at J, with 17 bases between the two ends. CDR1 and CDR2 from the germline V gene are SNHLY and FYNNEI. The CDR3 totals 18 residues. The CDR3 region has the DNA TGTGCCAGCAGTGAAGCGCTTCAGGCAGGGTTGGGCAATCAGCCCCAGCATTTT. Its translation: CASSEALQAGLGNQPQHF.

V usage is TRBV4-1 and J usage is TRBJ2-7; 7 positions agree with TRBD2. Per the germline V gene, CDR1 is MGHRA and CDR2 is YSYEKL. The junction had 7 bases not matched to a gene; V was cut back by 1 base and J by 4 bases. CDR3 length: 15 amino acids. CDR3 protein: CASSQGGSGVYEQYF. For the CDR3, the DNA is TGCGCCAGCAGCCAAGGCGGGAGTGGAGTTTACGAGCAGTACTTC.

This clone was seen only once. CDR3 in amino acids: CASSLRGSGGANEQFF. DNA of the CDR3: TGTGCCAGCAGCTTAAGAGGTAGCGGGGGGGCGAATGAGCAGTTCTTC. The chain links TRBV7-3 to TRBJ2-1; TRBD2 agrees at 11 bases. CDR1 and CDR2 (germline): SGHTA, FQGTGA. Trimming at V came to 1 base and at J to 7 bases, leaving 6 bases not matched to a gene. The CDR3 contains 16 residues.

This clone was counted once. The chain combines TRBV11-2 with TRBJ1-5; TRBD1 matches at 7 bases. The CDR3 spans 14 residues. The V and J ends lost 3 bases and 2 bases, in that order; junction bases with no gene match: 1. Germline CDR1 and CDR2: SGHAT and FQNNGV. The CDR3 loop reads CASSFDRGNQPQHF. Written as DNA, the CDR3 is TGTGCCAGCAGCTTCGACAGGGGCAATCAGCCCCAGCATTTT.

The chain is built from TRBV5-1 and TRBJ2-3; 8 nucleotides line up with TRBD2. Germline CDR1 reads SGHRS; CDR2 reads YFSETQ. The CDR3 is made up of 16 amino acids. J lost 1 base, V lost 0 bases, and 4 bases had no gene match. CDR3 loop: CASSLAVSGGTDTQYF. The DNA for the CDR3 is TGCGCCAGCAGCTTGGCGGTTAGCGGGGGCACAGATACGCAGTATTTT.

The rearrangement uses TRBV6-1 and TRBJ2-2; weak D call: TRBD2 (7 bases). V was pared by 2 bases and J by 7 bases, with 17 bases between. This CDR3 is 16 amino acids long. CDR1 is MNHNS and CDR2 is SASEGT in the germline V gene. The CDR3 sequence: CASSETHGGAVGELFF. DNA of the CDR3: TGTGCCAGCAGTGAAACCCATGGGGGGGCCGTCGGGGAGCTGTTTTTT.